The rows below give T cell receptor beta chains drawn from one sample of a study of human T cells and chemical hapten exposure. TCRdb re-called the RACE reads with MiXCR, one entry per CDR3 protein. The sample comprises 80,000 to 95,000 distinct CDR3 sequences, 9.6% of which are singletons, and roughly 3.5% rests with the top ten. The source was whole blood, collected in connection with sensitization to the hapten diphenylcyclopropenone (DPC). The receptors shown here come from a woman in her thirties or forties with alopecia areata. Some clones in this sample may be carry-over from other donors' samples. Both conserved end residues are part of each CDR3. D genes are given only for firm matches. Clone size, where shown, is once, few, many, or a class for clones that have expanded.

>TRBJ1-2|-|TRBV6-2/TRBV6-3|many
CASSYLGYGYTF
TGTGCCAGCAGTTATCTGGGGTATGGCTACACCTTC
>TRBJ1-1|-|TRBV5-1|-
CASNPREGEWEGSEVFF
TGCGCCAGCAACCCCCGAGAGGGGGAGTGGGAGGGGTCTGAAGTTTTCTTT
>TRBJ2-3|TRBD2|TRBV4-1|many
CASSQRTSGGLPFSTDTQYF
TGCGCCAGCAGCCAGCGGACTAGCGGGGGGCTTCCCTTTAGCACAGATACGCAGTATTTT
>TRBJ2-5|-|TRBV7-2|few
CASSQVEGTGRETQYF
TGTGCCAGCAGCCAGGTGGAGGGTACTGGGCGGGAGACCCAGTACTTC
>TRBJ1-1|TRBD1|TRBV12-3/TRBV12-4|many
CASSLGTENTEAFF
TGTGCCAGCAGTCTCGGGACAGAGAACACTGAAGCTTTCTTT
>TRBJ2-1|-|TRBV3-1|-
CASSQPQGRSYNEQFF
TGTGCCAGCAGCCAACCGCAGGGTCGGTCCTACAATGAGCAGTTCTTC
>TRBJ1-2|-|TRBV24-1|many
CATSTADGGYTF
TGTGCCACCAGCACAGCGGACGGTGGCTACACCTTC
>TRBJ2-2|-|TRBV7-2|-
CASSLVGRITGELFF
TGTGCCAGCAGCTTAGTAGGGCGTATCACCGGGGAGCTGTTTTTT
>TRBJ2-7|-|TRBV21-1|many
CASSKCLRDTNLPYEQYF
TGTGCCAGCAGCAAATGTTTACGGGACACCAATTTACCCTACGAGCAGTACTTC
>TRBJ2-7|-|TRBV6-5|many
CASRGAGQNYEQYF
TGTGCCAGCAGGGGCGCCGGGCAGAACTACGAGCAGTACTTC
>TRBJ1-3|TRBD1|TRBV11-2|few
CASSLERGPGNTIYF
TGTGCCAGCAGCTTAGAAAGGGGGCCTGGAAACACCATATATTTT
>TRBJ1-1|-|TRBV30|-
CAWAREAFF
TGTGCCTGGGCGAGGGAAGCTTTCTTT
>TRBJ1-2|-|TRBV7-8|many
CASSPRQANYGYTF
TGTGCCAGCAGCCCCCGACAGGCGAACTATGGCTACACCTTC
>TRBJ2-7|-|TRBV6-2/TRBV6-3|-
CASSRTSSSYEQYF
TGTGCCAGCAGCCGGACGTCGAGCTCCTACGAGCAGTACTTC
>TRBJ1-1|-|TRBV6-5|few
CASSYSSMNTEAFF
TGTGCCAGCAGTTATTCCTCGATGAACACTGAAGCTTTCTTT
>TRBJ1-6|-|TRBV4-2|few
CASSQGGARNSPLHF
TGTGCCAGCAGCCAAGGTGGGGCGAGGAATTCACCCCTCCACTTT
>TRBJ1-4|-|TRBV6-6|many
CASSTGLGREKLFF
TGTGCCAGCAGTACGGGACTAGGAAGGGAAAAACTGTTTTTT
>TRBJ2-7|-|TRBV7-6|few
CASSPLVSSYEQYF
TGTGCCAGCAGCCCCCTAGTGAGCTCCTACGAGCAGTACTTC
>TRBJ2-3|-|TRBV24-1|-
CATEMADTQYF
TGTGCCACCGAAATGGCAGATACGCAGTATTTT
>TRBJ1-3|TRBD1|TRBV7-2|few
CASSLAWQGAPKNTIYF
TGTGCCAGCAGCTTAGCTTGGCAGGGGGCGCCTAAAAACACCATATATTTT
>TRBJ2-7|TRBD1|TRBV6-2/TRBV6-3|many
CASSVGQAPYEQYF
TGTGCCAGCAGTGTGGGACAGGCACCCTACGAGCAGTACTTC
>TRBJ2-5|TRBD1|TRBV6-5|-
CASRALQGAIGTQYF
TGTGCCAGCAGAGCGCTTCAGGGGGCTATAGGGACCCAGTACTTC
>TRBJ2-1|TRBD1|TRBV2|-
CASTLPLGQYSSYNEQFF
TGTGCCAGCACCCTCCCTTTGGGACAGTACAGCTCCTACAATGAGCAGTTCTTC
>TRBJ2-7|-|TRBV4-1|many
CASSHLREGGYEQYF
TGCGCCAGCAGCCATCTCCGTGAAGGGGGGTACGAGCAGTACTTC
>TRBJ2-3|-|TRBV20-1|-
CSARDPVNTDTQYF
TGCAGTGCTAGAGATCCGGTTAACACAGATACGCAGTATTTT
>TRBJ2-3|TRBD2|TRBV4-1|few
CASSQDLGLGSSTQYF
TGCGCCAGCAGCCAAGATTTGGGACTAGGATCGAGTACGCAGTATTTT
>TRBJ2-7|TRBD1|TRBV7-9|many
CASSPRTGGSYEQYF
TGTGCCAGCAGCCCTCGGACAGGAGGCTCCTACGAGCAGTACTTC
>TRBJ2-5|-|TRBV28|many
CASSLYGGLETQYF
TGTGCCAGCAGTTTGTACGGGGGGCTCGAGACCCAGTACTTC
>TRBJ2-3|-|TRBV7-2|-
CASSPTLRGSGTDTQYF
TGTGCCAGCAGCCCGACCTTGAGGGGCTCGGGCACAGATACGCAGTATTTT
>TRBJ1-2|-|TRBV11-2|many
CASSLGAGSQFGYTF
TGTGCCAGCAGCTTAGGAGCAGGGTCTCAATTCGGCTACACCTTC
>TRBJ2-2|TRBD2|TRBV6-2/TRBV6-3|-
CASTLTSLSQTGELFF
TGTGCCAGCACCCTGACTAGCTTATCTCAGACCGGGGAGCTGTTTTTT
>TRBJ2-2|-|TRBV11-3|-
CASSLDAVGRRAGELFF
TGTGCCAGCAGCCTGGACGCTGTGGGGCGCAGGGCCGGGGAGCTGTTTTTT
>TRBJ2-7|-|TRBV7-9|few
CASAGSYEQYF
TGTGCCAGCGCTGGGTCCTACGAGCAGTACTTC
>TRBJ1-4|-|TRBV6-2/TRBV6-3|-
CASSSGVGVGEKLFF
TGTGCCAGCAGCTCGGGCGTGGGCGTAGGAGAAAAACTGTTTTTT
>TRBJ1-2|-|TRBV7-2|few
CASSLAGDSLNYGYTF
TGTGCCAGCAGCTTAGCGGGTGACAGCCTTAACTATGGCTACACCTTC
>TRBJ2-1|TRBD1|TRBV4-3|few
CASRKGTGVGNEQFF
TGCGCCAGCAGGAAGGGGACAGGGGTAGGCAATGAGCAGTTCTTC
>TRBJ2-3|TRBD2|TRBV12-3/TRBV12-4|many
CASSRRLAGGSSTDTQYF
TGTGCCAGCAGCCGACGACTAGCGGGGGGTTCTAGCACAGATACGCAGTATTTT
>TRBJ1-4|-|TRBV6-5|many
CASSYSLVGNEKLFF
TGTGCCAGCAGTTACTCTTTGGTGGGCAATGAAAAACTGTTTTTT
>TRBJ2-1|TRBD2|TRBV3-1|-
CASSQEIAGGYNEQFF
TGTGCCAGCAGCCAAGAAATAGCGGGGGGGTACAATGAGCAGTTCTTC
>TRBJ2-7|-|TRBV14|-
CASSQRSDYEQYF
TGTGCCAGCAGCCAACGGTCCGATTACGAGCAGTACTTC
>TRBJ2-7|-|TRBV20-1|many
CSALTRATAYEQYF
TGCAGTGCCCTCACAAGGGCCACCGCCTACGAGCAGTACTTC
>TRBJ2-3|-|TRBV18|many
CASSPPAGRTDTQYF
TGTGCCAGCTCACCACCGGCAGGGCGCACAGATACGCAGTATTTT
>TRBJ2-1|-|TRBV4-2|few
CASRGLAGDKEDEQFF
TGTGCCAGCAGGGGACTGGCAGGGGATAAGGAGGATGAGCAGTTCTTC
>TRBJ1-5|-|TRBV12-3/TRBV12-4|many
CASSWGGLQPQHF
TGTGCCAGCAGTTGGGGGGGCTTACAGCCCCAGCATTTT
>TRBJ2-7|-|TRBV6-2/TRBV6-3|few
CASRLSPYEQYF
TGTGCCAGCAGACTTTCCCCCTACGAGCAGTACTTC
>TRBJ1-4|-|TRBV4-1|few
CASSLNAGSTNEKLFF
TGCGCCAGCAGCCTGAATGCGGGTTCAACTAATGAAAAACTGTTTTTT
>TRBJ1-6|-|TRBV12-3/TRBV12-4|many
CASRLGAHSPLHF
TGTGCCAGCAGGCTTGGCGCCCATTCACCCCTCCACTTT
>TRBJ1-6|TRBD1|TRBV4-3|many
CASSQGDRGRVYNSPLHF
TGCGCCAGCAGCCAAGGCGACAGGGGTCGGGTCTATAATTCACCCCTCCACTTT
>TRBJ2-7|TRBD1|TRBV29-1|many
CSVGTGTGVYEQYF
TGCAGCGTTGGGACCGGGACAGGGGTGTACGAGCAGTACTTC
>TRBJ2-5|-|TRBV6-6|-
CASSYSIGGRETQYF
TGTGCCAGCAGTTACTCGATAGGGGGGAGGGAGACCCAGTACTTC
>TRBJ2-6|TRBD1|TRBV15|-
CATRDRATGANVLTF
TGTGCCACCAGGGACAGGGCCACTGGGGCCAACGTCCTGACTTTC
>TRBJ1-5|-|TRBV20-1|many
CSAPDRSSNQPQHF
TGCAGTGCGCCAGACCGGTCTAGCAATCAGCCCCAGCATTTT
>TRBJ1-2|-|TRBV5-1|-
CASSLAQGTEYGYTF
TGCGCCAGCAGCTTGGCCCAGGGCACGGAATATGGCTACACCTTC
>TRBJ2-2|-|TRBV6-2/TRBV6-3|many
CASILSTGELFF
TGTGCCAGCATCCTTAGCACCGGGGAGCTGTTTTTT
>TRBJ1-5|TRBD1|TRBV18|few
CASSPPGTGGQPQHF
TGTGCCAGCTCACCACCTGGGACAGGGGGTCAGCCCCAGCATTTT
>TRBJ1-6|-|TRBV7-9|-
CASSSIDQKTLSYNSPLHF
TGTGCCAGCAGCTCCATAGACCAAAAGACTCTCTCCTATAATTCACCCCTCCACTTT
>TRBJ2-1|TRBD2|TRBV27|many
CASSLRGRLAGDNEQFF
TGTGCCAGCAGTTTACGAGGTCGATTAGCGGGGGACAATGAGCAGTTCTTC
>TRBJ2-3|-|TRBV7-9|few
CASSLTAGALDTQYF
TGTGCCAGCAGCTTAACTGCAGGAGCATTGGATACGCAGTATTTT